The clone carrying this T cell receptor beta chain was observed a handful of times. The data were taken from a study of T cells after yellow fever vaccination. TCRdb called the 5' RACE reads again in MiXCR, with one record for every CDR3 protein. In the table there are 500,000 to 700,000 distinct CDR3 sequences, 15% to 20% of which are singletons. Germline V gene data show CDR1 as SGHVS and CDR2 as FQNEAQ. There are 16 residues in the CDR3. J gave up 6 bases and V 5 bases, and 13 bases lay outside the gene matches. The rearrangement links TRBV7-8 to TRBJ2-3; the match to TRBD2 covers 8 bases. The source is a man aged 25-45 years who received the YFV17D yellow fever vaccine. The sequences come from PBMCs, collected 15 days after the yellow fever booster vaccination. The CDR3 DNA reads as TGTGCCAGCAGCCCCAGTGCCAGCGGGAGTAGGGATACGCAGTATTTT. Protein: CASSPSASGSRDTQYF.